Following are 25 T cell receptor beta chains from one sample sequenced in a study of identical twins. TCRdb recomputed calls from the 5' RACE reads with MiXCR, one row per CDR3 protein. The data hold fewer than 650,000 distinct CDR3 sequences, with just under 10% observed a single time. In addition, the sample was reused for a study of yellow fever vaccine responses in identical twins.

What was sequenced was PBMCs. The receptors come from a woman aged 18-29 years in good health.

The rearrangement links TRBV6-5 to TRBJ2-2; no reliable D call. The V and J ends lost 0 bases and 1 base respectively, with 6 bases between them. Germline CDR1 reads MNHEY; CDR2 reads SVGAGI. The length of the CDR3 is 15 residues. The CDR3 loop is CASSYSPGNTGELFF. As DNA, the CDR3 is TGTGCCAGCAGTTACTCTCCTGGGAACACCGGGGAGCTGTTTTTT.

This clonotype was counted many times. V gene TRBV10-3 combines with J gene TRBJ1-6, with D perhaps TRBD1 (5 bases). The germline V gene encodes CDR1 ENHRY and CDR2 SYGVKD. V lost 7 bases, J lost 7 bases, and 11 bases lay in between. The CDR3 is 13 amino acids. CDR3 in amino acids: CAITGTPNSPLHF. The DNA for the CDR3 is TGTGCCATCACGGGGACGCCAAATTCACCCCTCCACTTT.

The sample holds many counts of this clonotype. The chain couples TRBV11-2 to TRBJ1-1, with D possibly being TRBD1 (6 bases). The CDR3 spans 13 residues. The germline V gene encodes CDR1 SGHAT and CDR2 FQNNGV. V was clipped by 3 bases and J by 4 bases, with 9 bases between them. CDR3 in DNA: TGTGCCAGCAGCTTGGGGGCTCGCACTGAAGCTTTCTTT. The encoded protein is CASSLGARTEAFF.

This clonotype was observed a handful of times. V usage is TRBV3-1 and J usage is TRBJ2-7; maybe TRBD2 (6 bases). V was shortened by 5 bases and J by 1 base, with 18 bases between the two germline ends. CDR3 length: 16 residues. CDR1 and CDR2 from the germline V gene are LGHDT and YNNKEL (reference sequence). CDR3 residues: CASSLHAGLASYEQYF. The CDR3 DNA is TGTGCCAGCAGCTTGCACGCGGGACTCGCTTCCTACGAGCAGTACTTC.

This chain joins TRBV7-6 and TRBJ2-7, with TRBD2 matching 7 bases. The ends lost 6 bases at V and 2 bases at J; junction bases unmatched: 7. Germline CDR1 reads SGHVS; CDR2 reads FNYEAQ. This CDR3 contains 14 residues. The CDR3 here is CASRQGSGPYEQYF. The CDR3, as DNA: TGTGCCAGCAGACAAGGTAGCGGGCCCTACGAGCAGTACTTC.

This clonotype was picked up a small number of times. The V call is TRBV7-2, the J call TRBJ2-7; D not resolved. This CDR3 contains 13 residues. V lost 2 bases, J lost 6 bases, and 11 bases lay in between. The germline V gene has CDR1 SGHTA and CDR2 FQGNSA. For the CDR3, the DNA is TGTGCCAGCAGCTTATTTCGATCGGGCGAGCAGTACTTC. It translates to CASSLFRSGEQYF.

This clonotype was observed a few times. This chain joins TRBV21-1 and TRBJ2-1; the table calls TRBD2, which could not be checked here. TRBV21-1 is noted as a pseudogene. The CDR3 totals 21 residues. CDR3 residues: CASSRRIIAGGTKRTYNEQFF. The DNA for the CDR3 is TGTGCCAGCAGCAGGCGAATAATTGCGGGGGGCACAAAGCGGACCTACAATGAGCAGTTCTTC.

This clonotype has a count of ten or more. The genes are TRBV29-1 and TRBJ2-7, with 7 bases that match TRBD2. J lost 0 bases, V lost 5 bases, and 10 bases had no gene match. The CDR3 is 15 amino acids. The germline V gene encodes CDR1 SQVTM and CDR2 ANQGSEA. The CDR3 region has the DNA TGCAGCGTTTCCGTCGGCACGGGGGGCTCCTACGAGCAGTACTTC. This translates into CSVSVGTGGSYEQYF.

This clonotype was counted a few times. The J gene is TRBJ1-1, the V gene TRBV12-3 or TRBV12-4; 8 bases line up with TRBD1. J lost 7 bases, V lost 5 bases, and 9 bases had no gene match. The CDR3 is 14 amino acids. CDR3 amino acids: CASSRRGTGDEAFF. CDR3 coding DNA: TGTGCCAGCAGTCGGAGAGGGACAGGTGATGAAGCTTTCTTT.

This clonotype has only a few counts. The chain has TRBV29-1 and TRBJ2-5; the D gene is possibly TRBD2 (6 bases). Germline assignment: CDR1 SQVTM and CDR2 ANQGSEA. With 7 bases removed from V and 4 bases from J, the gap between germline ends came to 13 bases. This CDR3 is 12 amino acids long. The CDR3 reads CSGLATTETQYF. The DNA for the CDR3 is TGCAGCGGTCTAGCGACTACAGAGACCCAGTACTTC. The full variable domain, in which reference TRBV29-1 and TRBJ2-5 provide the parts outside the CDR3, is SAVISQKPSRDICQRGTSLTIQCQVDSQVTMMFWYRQQPGQSLTLIATANQGSEATYESGFVIDKFPISRPNLTFSTLTVSNMSPEDSSIYLCSGLATTETQYFGPGTRLLVL.

In this sample, this clonotype turned up a few times. This chain joins TRBV7-6 and TRBJ1-4; the D is unclear. The germline V gene has CDR1 SGHVS and CDR2 FNYEAQ. The CDR3 sequence is 13 residues long. With 8 bases removed from V and 5 bases from J, the gap between germline ends came to 12 bases. CDR3 sequence: CASRGPENEKLFF. For the CDR3, the DNA is TGTGCCAGCCGTGGGCCAGAAAATGAAAAACTGTTTTTT.

This clonotype was picked up many times. The V call is TRBV7-9, the J call TRBJ2-2; D call uncertain. CDR3 length: 14 amino acids. Trimming took 0 bases from V and 2 from J, leaving 4 bases between them. Per the germline V gene, CDR1 is SEHNR and CDR2 is FQNEAQ (reference sequence). The CDR3 is CASSLAFNTGELFF. DNA for the CDR3: TGTGCCAGCAGCTTAGCGTTCAACACCGGGGAGCTGTTTTTT.

There are many counts of this clonotype. The gene calls are TRBV12-3 or TRBV12-4 and TRBJ2-5; TRBD2 might be the D (6 bases). The ends were cut back, 8 bases at V and 2 bases at J, with 21 bases in the middle. This CDR3 is 16 amino acids long. The CDR3 DNA follows: TGTGCCAGCCGCCTATCGATCGGGCGGGGTCAAGAGACCCAGTACTTC. The encoded protein is CASRLSIGRGQETQYF.

The chain employs TRBV11-2 and TRBJ2-3, with 14 bases that match TRBD2. CDR3 size: 19 residues. The V gene end was trimmed by 5 bases and the J gene end by 2 bases; junction bases not matched to a gene: 12. The V gene's germline CDR1 is SGHAT and CDR2 FQNNGV. Written as DNA, the CDR3 is TGTGCCAGCAGCCCCCTCCATGTGACTAGCGGGGGGGACACAGATACGCAGTATTTT. It is translated as CASSPLHVTSGGDTDTQYF.

This clonotype was seen repeatedly, ten times or more. The chain recombines TRBV7-8 with TRBJ1-4; D is undetermined. CDR3 length: 14 amino acids. In germline, CDR1 is SGHVS, CDR2 FQNEAQ. V dropped 1 base and J dropped 4 bases, with 7 bases sitting between them. The CDR3 region has the DNA TGTGCCAGCAGCTTAGGGCGGCATAATGAAAAACTGTTTTTT. It yields the protein CASSLGRHNEKLFF. Based on the CDR3 plus reference TRBV7-8 and TRBJ1-4, the full variable domain is GAGVSQSPRYKVAKRGQDVALRCDPISGHVSLFWYQQALGQGPEFLTYFQNEAQLDKSGLPSDRFFAERPEGSVSTLKIQRTQQEDSAVYLCASSLGRHNEKLFFGSGTQLSVL.

This clonotype appeared a few times. The chain employs TRBV6-2 or TRBV6-3 and TRBJ2-1, with TRBD2 matching over 9 bases. CDR1 MNHEY and CDR2 SVGEGT come from the germline V gene. The trim removed 7 bases at V and 4 bases at J, leaving 8 bases unmatched. The CDR3 is 15 amino acids. The CDR3 region is CASKFAGGPYNEQFF. In nucleotides, the CDR3 is TGTGCCAGCAAGTTCGCGGGAGGGCCTTACAATGAGCAGTTCTTC.

This clonotype was observed many times. This chain uses TRBV7-3 with TRBJ2-5, with 7 bases that match TRBD2. V trimming: 6 bases; J trimming: 5 bases; junction bases outside the gene matches: 6. This CDR3 contains 13 residues. Germline values: CDR1 SGHTA, CDR2 FQGTGA. In nucleotides, the CDR3 is TGTGCCAGCAGTTCGGGGAGGGCCGAGACCCAGTACTTC. It translates to CASSSGRAETQYF.

This clonotype has just a few counts. The chain is built from TRBV29-1 and TRBJ2-7; D is unresolved. CDR1 is SQVTM, CDR2 ANQGSEA, per germline. V shed 6 bases and J shed 1 base, with 10 bases lying between them. This CDR3 has 12 amino acids. The CDR3 DNA is TGCAGCGTCCTAGAACAATCCTACGAGCAGTACTTC. It yields the protein CSVLEQSYEQYF.

This clonotype has a count of ten or more. This chain joins TRBV4-1 and TRBJ2-3; TRBD2 agrees at 11 bases. The germline CDR1 and CDR2 sequences are MGHRA and YSYEKL. V was pared by 1 base and J by 0 bases, with 18 bases of the junction left unmatched. The CDR3 is 22 amino acids. CDR3 in amino acids: CASSQAPPRGSGRAASTDTQYF. The CDR3 coding sequence is TGCGCCAGCAGCCAAGCTCCACCCCGTGGTAGCGGGAGGGCCGCGAGCACAGATACGCAGTATTTT.

V gene TRBV3-1 combines with J gene TRBJ1-5; perhaps TRBD1 as D (6 bases). The V end lost 8 bases, the J end lost 6 bases, and 11 bases lay between the germline ends. Germline V gene sequence: CDR1 LGHDT, CDR2 YNNKEL (reference sequence). The CDR3 length is 12 residues. The CDR3 sequence is CASQQGSQPQHF. For the CDR3, the DNA is TGTGCCAGCCAGCAGGGGAGTCAGCCCCAGCATTTT.

This clonotype was detected only once. V and J are TRBV7-6 and TRBJ2-7, with D possibly called TRBD1 or TRBD2 (6 bases each). The V and J ends lost 4 bases and 6 bases respectively, with 13 bases between them. The CDR3 extends over 13 amino acids. Germline V lookup: CDR1 SGHVS, CDR2 FNYEAQ. Here the CDR3 DNA reads TGTGCCAGCAGCTCCAAAGGGGGGTCCGAGCAGTACTTC. Protein product: CASSSKGGSEQYF.

This clonotype was picked up a small number of times. The chain couples TRBV20-1 to TRBJ2-5; 10 nucleotides align to TRBD1. The length of the CDR3 is 13 residues. Germline V CDR1 and CDR2: DFQATT, SNEGSKA (reference sequence). V gave up 5 bases and J gave up 5 bases; unmatched junction bases: 5. The CDR3 region has the DNA TGCAGTGCTGCCGGGACAGGGGACGAGACCCAGTACTTC. Its translation is CSAAGTGDETQYF.

V gene TRBV4-2 combines with J gene TRBJ2-7, with 7 bases fitting TRBD2. The CDR3 spans 17 residues. Germline values: CDR1 LGHNA, CDR2 YNFKEQ. The V and J ends lost 0 bases and 6 bases, in that order; junction bases with no gene match: 14. The CDR3 spells CASSQDPQLALSAEQYF. The CDR3 nucleotides are TGTGCCAGCAGCCAAGACCCCCAACTAGCGCTTTCTGCCGAGCAGTACTTC.

The J gene is TRBJ2-7, the V gene TRBV6-1; D is unclear. This CDR3 region has 15 residues. The V gene lost 1 base and the J gene lost 0 bases, with 10 bases spanning the gap. Germline CDR1 and CDR2: MNHNS and SASEGT. Written as DNA, the CDR3 is TGTGCCAGCAGTGAAGTCATGGGGTACTCCTACGAGCAGTACTTC. Its translation: CASSEVMGYSYEQYF.

This clonotype was observed a few times. This sequence joins TRBV12-3 or TRBV12-4 and TRBJ1-1; the match to TRBD1 covers 7 bases. V dropped 3 bases and J dropped 6; count of bases not matched to a gene: 7. The CDR3 contains 14 residues. The CDR3 protein is CASSLTGKFPEAFF. CDR3 nucleotides: TGTGCCAGCAGTTTGACAGGGAAGTTCCCTGAAGCTTTCTTT.